This is a list of T cell receptor beta chains from one sample in a study of blood T cell repertoires in COVID-19. The method was immunoSEQ multiplex PCR; TCRdb's version includes in-frame clones alone and lacks a portion of them. The sample shows 60,000 to 90,000 clones, roughly 87% of them seen only once. Sample: peripheral blood. The receptors shown here come from an elderly woman with active or convalescent COVID-19. Both conserved end residues are trimmed from each CDR3.

j_call: TRBJ2-7; v_call: TRBV18; cdr3_aa: ASSPASGLAAYEQY
j_call: TRBJ2-1; v_call: TRBV29-1; cdr3_aa: SGTLAYYNEQF
j_call: TRBJ1-3; v_call: TRBV28; cdr3_aa: ASTTRGNSGNTIY
j_call: TRBJ2-5; v_call: TRBV10-3; cdr3_aa: AIRPGGVETQY
j_call: TRBJ1-2; v_call: TRBV28; cdr3_aa: ASIGGDYGYT
j_call: TRBJ1-4; v_call: TRBV6-5; cdr3_aa: ASSGTGGEKLF
j_call: TRBJ1-1; v_call: TRBV4-3; cdr3_aa: ASSQDGTAVEAF
j_call: TRBJ2-5; v_call: TRBV28; cdr3_aa: ASRLQGGGETQY
j_call: TRBJ2-2; v_call: TRBV6-1; cdr3_aa: ASSERGQKNTGELF
j_call: TRBJ1-1; v_call: TRBV24-1; cdr3_aa: ATSDPGGEAF
j_call: TRBJ2-3; v_call: TRBV7-7; cdr3_aa: ASSPSAESTDTQY